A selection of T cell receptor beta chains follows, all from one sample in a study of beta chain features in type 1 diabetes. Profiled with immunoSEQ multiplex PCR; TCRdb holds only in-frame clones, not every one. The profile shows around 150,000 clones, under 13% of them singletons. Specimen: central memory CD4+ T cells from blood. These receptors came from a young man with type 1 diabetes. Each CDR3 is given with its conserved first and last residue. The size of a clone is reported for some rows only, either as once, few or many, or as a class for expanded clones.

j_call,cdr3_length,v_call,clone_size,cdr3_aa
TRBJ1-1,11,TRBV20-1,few,CSAREREEAFF
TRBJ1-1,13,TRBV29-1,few,CSVLALRNTEAFF
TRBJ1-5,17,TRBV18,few,CASSPLRSDRGDQPQHF
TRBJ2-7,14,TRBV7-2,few,CASGTPRGSYEQYF
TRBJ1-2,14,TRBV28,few,CASSQAGTGDGYTF
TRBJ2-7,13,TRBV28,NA,CASSLAGFDEQYF
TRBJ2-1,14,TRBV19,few,CASSMGRGVNEQFF
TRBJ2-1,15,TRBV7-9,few,CASSLLAGYDNEQFF
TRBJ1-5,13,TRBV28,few,CASSRPGDQPQHF
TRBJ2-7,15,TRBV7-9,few,CASSSRPGHHYEQYF
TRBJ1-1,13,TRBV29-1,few,CSVGEGAATEAFF
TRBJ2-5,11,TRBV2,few,CATDREETQYF
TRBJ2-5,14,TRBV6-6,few,CASSYSSTQETQYF
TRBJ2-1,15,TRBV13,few,CASSPGTSGNNEQFF
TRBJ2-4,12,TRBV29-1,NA,CSVVQGADIQYF
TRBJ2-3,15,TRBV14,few,CASSFRSDSGDTQYF
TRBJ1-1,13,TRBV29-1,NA,CSGSGFGFDEAFF
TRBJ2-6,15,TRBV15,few,CATSSGVTGANVLTF
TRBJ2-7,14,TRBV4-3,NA,CASSQESGSYEQYF
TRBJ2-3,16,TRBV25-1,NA,CASSEGVLAAVDTQYF
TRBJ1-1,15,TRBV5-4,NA,CASSTPGRRDTEAFF
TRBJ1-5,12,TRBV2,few,CASSDSSQPQHF
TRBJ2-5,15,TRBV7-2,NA,CASSSPQRAGETQYF
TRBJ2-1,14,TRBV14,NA,CASSSQGIGNEQFF
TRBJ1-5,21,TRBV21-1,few,CASSKDHGQGAVVCSNQPQHF
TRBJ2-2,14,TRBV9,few,CASSVVTNTGELFF
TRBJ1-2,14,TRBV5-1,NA,CASSLRQGMEGYTF
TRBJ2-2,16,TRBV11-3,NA,CASSPTGTSHTGELFF
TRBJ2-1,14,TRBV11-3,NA,CASSLGSGDNEQFF
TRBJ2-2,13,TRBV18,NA,CASSPPGTGELFF
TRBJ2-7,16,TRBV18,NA,CASSKISSGPSSEQYF
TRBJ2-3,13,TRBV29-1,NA,CSVRTGGVDTQYF
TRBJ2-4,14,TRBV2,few,CASRDDRILNIQYF
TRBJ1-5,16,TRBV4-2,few,CASSQGTGEGNQPQHF
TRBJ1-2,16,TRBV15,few,CATSRGATTQGLGYTF
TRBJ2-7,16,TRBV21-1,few,CASSKARSGSSYEQYF
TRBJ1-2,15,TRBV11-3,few,CASSSLRGVVKGYTF
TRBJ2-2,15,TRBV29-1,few,CSAATPRGPTGELFF
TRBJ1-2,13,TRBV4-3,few,CASSQETGYGYTF
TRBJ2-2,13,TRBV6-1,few,CASSGQFTGELFF
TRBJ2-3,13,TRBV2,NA,CASTGNAGDTQYF
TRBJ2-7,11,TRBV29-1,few,CSVDRGGEQYF
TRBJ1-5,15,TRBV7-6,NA,CASSLGGQFNQPQHF
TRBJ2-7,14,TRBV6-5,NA,CASNGQGATYEQYF
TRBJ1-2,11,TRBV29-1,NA,CSGGQEYGYTF
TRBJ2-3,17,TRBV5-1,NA,CASSLVVAGALMDTQYF
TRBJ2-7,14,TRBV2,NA,CASSVAVSSYEQYF
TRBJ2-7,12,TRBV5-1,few,CASTDSGDEQYF
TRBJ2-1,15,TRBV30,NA,CAWSKPGLSRNEQFF
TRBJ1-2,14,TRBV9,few,CASSRGDRESGYTF
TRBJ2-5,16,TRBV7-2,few,CASSQSRVGGQETQYF
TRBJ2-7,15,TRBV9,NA,CASSLRDDGEYEQYF
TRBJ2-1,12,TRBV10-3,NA,CANRGGAGEQFF
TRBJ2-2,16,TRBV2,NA,CASSELAGRFSGELFF